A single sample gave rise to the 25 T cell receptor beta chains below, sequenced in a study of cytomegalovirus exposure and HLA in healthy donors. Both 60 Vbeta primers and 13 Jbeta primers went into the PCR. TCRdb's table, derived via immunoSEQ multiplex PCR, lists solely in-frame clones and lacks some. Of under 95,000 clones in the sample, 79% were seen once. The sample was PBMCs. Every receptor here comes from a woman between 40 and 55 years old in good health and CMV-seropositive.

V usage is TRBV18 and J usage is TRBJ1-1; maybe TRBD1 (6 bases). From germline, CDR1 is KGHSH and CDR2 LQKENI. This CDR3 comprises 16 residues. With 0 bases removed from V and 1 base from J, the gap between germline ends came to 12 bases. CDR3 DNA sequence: TGTGCCAGCTCACCACCGGTCGCGACAGGGAACACTGAAGCTTTCTTT. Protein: CASSPPVATGNTEAFF.

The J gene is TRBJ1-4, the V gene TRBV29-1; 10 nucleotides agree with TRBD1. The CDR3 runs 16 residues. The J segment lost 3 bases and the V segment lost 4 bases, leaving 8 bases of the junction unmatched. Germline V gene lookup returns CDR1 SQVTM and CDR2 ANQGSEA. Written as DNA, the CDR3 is TGCAGCGTTGTTACGGGACAGGGGTTAGCTAATGAAAAACTGTTTTTT. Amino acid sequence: CSVVTGQGLANEKLFF.

The CDR3 is CASSSFQVKSGITKNIQYF. The CDR3 DNA reads as TGTGCCAGCAGCTCCTTCCAGGTTAAAAGCGGCATTACCAAAAACATTCAGTACTTC. The gene calls are TRBV7-8 and TRBJ2-4; a possible D gene is TRBD2 (5 bases). The germline V gene has CDR1 SGHVS and CDR2 FQNEAQ. This CDR3 is 19 amino acids long. The V end lost 4 bases, the J end lost 2 bases, and 24 bases lay between the germline ends.

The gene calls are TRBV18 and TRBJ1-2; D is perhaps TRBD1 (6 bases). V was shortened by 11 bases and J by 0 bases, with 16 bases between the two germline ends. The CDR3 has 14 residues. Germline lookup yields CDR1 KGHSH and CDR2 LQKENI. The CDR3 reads CAARTDAANYGYTF. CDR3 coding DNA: TGTGCCGCCAGGACAGATGCTGCTAACTATGGCTACACCTTC.

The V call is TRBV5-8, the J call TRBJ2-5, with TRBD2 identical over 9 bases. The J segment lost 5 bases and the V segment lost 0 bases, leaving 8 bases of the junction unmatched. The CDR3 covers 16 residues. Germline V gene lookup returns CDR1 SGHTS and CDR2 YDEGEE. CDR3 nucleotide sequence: TGTGCCAGCAGCTTGGATAAAGGGACTAGCTATGAGACCCAGTACTTC. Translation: CASSLDKGTSYETQYF.

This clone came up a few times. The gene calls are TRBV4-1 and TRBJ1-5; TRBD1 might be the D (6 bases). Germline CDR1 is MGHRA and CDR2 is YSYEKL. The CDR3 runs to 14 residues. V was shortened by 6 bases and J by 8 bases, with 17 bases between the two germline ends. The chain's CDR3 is CASSRQEVGEPQHF. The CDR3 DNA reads TGCGCCAGCAGTCGACAGGAGGTCGGAGAGCCCCAGCATTTT.

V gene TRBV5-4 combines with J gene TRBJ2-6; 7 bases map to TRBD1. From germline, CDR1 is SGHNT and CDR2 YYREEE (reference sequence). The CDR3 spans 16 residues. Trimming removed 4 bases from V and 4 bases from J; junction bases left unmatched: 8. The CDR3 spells CASSPNRGLGANVLTF. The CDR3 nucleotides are TGTGCCAGCAGCCCGAACAGGGGCCTAGGGGCCAACGTCCTGACTTTC.

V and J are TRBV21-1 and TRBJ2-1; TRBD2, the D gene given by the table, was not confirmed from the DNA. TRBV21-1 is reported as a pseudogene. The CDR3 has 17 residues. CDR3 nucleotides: TGTGCCAGCAGCAGTGTAGCGGGGGGGCCTTTAAACAATGAGCAGTTCTTC. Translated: CASSSVAGGPLNNEQFF.

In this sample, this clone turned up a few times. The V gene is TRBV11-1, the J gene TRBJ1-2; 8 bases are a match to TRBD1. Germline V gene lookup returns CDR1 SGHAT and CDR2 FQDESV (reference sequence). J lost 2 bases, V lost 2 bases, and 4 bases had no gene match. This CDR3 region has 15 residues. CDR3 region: CASSLNRGANYGYTF. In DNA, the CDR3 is TGTGCCAGCAGCTTAAACAGGGGGGCAAACTATGGCTACACCTTC.

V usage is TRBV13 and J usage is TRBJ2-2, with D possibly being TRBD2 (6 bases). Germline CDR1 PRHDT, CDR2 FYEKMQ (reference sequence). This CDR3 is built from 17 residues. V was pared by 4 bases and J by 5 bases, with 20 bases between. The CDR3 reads CASSSSFEGRRTGELFF. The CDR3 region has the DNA TGTGCCAGCAGCTCCTCGTTTGAAGGGAGGCGAACCGGGGAGCTGTTTTTT.

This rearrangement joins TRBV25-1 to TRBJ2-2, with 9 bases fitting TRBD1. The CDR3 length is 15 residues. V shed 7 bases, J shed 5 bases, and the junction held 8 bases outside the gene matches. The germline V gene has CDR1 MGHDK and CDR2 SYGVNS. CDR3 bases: TGTGCCAGCAACACCGGGACAGGGAAGACCGGGGAGCTGTTTTTT. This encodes CASNTGTGKTGELFF.

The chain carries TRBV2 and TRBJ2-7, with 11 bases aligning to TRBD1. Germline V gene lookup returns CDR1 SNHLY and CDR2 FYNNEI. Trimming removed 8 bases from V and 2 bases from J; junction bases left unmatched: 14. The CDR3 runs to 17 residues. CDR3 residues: CASPPRSGQGATYEQYF. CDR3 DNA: TGTGCCAGCCCCCCCCGGTCCGGACAGGGGGCAACCTACGAGCAGTACTTC.

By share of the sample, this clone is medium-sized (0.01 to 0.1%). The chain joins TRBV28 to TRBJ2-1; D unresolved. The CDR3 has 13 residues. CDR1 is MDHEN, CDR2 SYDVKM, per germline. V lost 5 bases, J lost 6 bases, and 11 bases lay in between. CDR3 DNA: TGTGCCAGCAGTGAAATTGGCTCCAATGAGCAGTTCTTC. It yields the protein CASSEIGSNEQFF. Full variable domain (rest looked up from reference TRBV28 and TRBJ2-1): DVKVTQSSRYLVKRTGEKVFLECVQDMDHENMFWYRQDPGLGLRLIYFSYDVKMKEKGDIPEGYSVSREKKERFSLILESASTNQTSMYLCASSEIGSNEQFFGPGTRLTVL.

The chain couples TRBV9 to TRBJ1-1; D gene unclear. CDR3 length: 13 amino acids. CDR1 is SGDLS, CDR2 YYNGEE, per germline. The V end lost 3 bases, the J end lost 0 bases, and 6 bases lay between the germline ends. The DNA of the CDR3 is TGTGCCAGCAGCGAACAGTTGAACACTGAAGCTTTCTTT. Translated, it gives CASSEQLNTEAFF.

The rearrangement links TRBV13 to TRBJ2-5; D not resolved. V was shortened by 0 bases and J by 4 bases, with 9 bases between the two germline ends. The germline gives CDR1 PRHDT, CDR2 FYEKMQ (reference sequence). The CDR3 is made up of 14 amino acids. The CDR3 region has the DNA TGTGCCAGCAGCTTAGGGGCCCAAATAGAGACCCAGTACTTC. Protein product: CASSLGAQIETQYF.

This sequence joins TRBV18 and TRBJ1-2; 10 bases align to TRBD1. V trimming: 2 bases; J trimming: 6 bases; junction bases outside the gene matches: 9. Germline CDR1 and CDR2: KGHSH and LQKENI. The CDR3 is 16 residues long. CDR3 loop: CASSPNAGQGMNGYTF. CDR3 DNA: TGTGCCAGCTCACCAAATGCGGGACAGGGGATGAATGGCTACACCTTC.

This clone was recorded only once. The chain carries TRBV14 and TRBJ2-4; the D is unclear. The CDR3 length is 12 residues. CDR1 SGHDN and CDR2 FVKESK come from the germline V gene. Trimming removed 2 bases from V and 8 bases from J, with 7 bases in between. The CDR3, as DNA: TGTGCCAGCAGCCAATCTTCGGACATTCAGTACTTC. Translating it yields CASSQSSDIQYF. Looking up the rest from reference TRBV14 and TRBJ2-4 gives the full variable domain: EAGVTQFPSHSVIEKGQTVTLRCDPISGHDNLYWYRRVMGKEIKFLLHFVKESKQDESGMPNNRFLAERTGGTYSTLKVQPAELEDSGVYFCASSQSSDIQYFGAGTRLSVL.

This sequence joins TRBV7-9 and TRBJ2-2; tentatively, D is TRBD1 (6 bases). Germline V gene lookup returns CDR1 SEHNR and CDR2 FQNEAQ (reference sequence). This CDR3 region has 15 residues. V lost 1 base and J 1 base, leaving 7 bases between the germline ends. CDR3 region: CASSLGGLNTGELFF. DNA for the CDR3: TGTGCCAGCAGCTTAGGGGGGCTGAACACCGGGGAGCTGTTTTTT.

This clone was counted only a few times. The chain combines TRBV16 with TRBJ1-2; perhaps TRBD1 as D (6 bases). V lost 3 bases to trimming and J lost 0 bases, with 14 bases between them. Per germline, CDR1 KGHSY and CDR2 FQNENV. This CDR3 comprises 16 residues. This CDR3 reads CASSQIGDKANYGYTF. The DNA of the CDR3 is TGTGCCAGCAGCCAGATAGGGGACAAGGCTAACTATGGCTACACCTTC.

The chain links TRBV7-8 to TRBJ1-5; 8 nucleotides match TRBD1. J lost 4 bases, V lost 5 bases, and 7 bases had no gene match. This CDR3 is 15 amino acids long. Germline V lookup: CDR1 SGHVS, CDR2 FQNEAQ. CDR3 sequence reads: CASSNRQGWNQPQHF. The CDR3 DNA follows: TGTGCCAGCAGCAACCGACAGGGGTGGAATCAGCCCCAGCATTTT.

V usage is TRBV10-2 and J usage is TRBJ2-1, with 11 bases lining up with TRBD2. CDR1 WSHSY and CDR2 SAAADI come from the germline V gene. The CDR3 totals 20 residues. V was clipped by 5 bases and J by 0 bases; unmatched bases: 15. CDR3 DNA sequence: TGCGCCAGCAGTAATTTCGTCCCGGGAACTAGCGGGAGCTCCTACAATGAGCAGTTCTTC. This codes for CASSNFVPGTSGSSYNEQFF.

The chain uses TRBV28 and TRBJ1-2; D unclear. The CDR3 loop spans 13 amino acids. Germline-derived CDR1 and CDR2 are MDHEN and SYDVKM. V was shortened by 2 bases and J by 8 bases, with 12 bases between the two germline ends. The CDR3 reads CASSLGLARGYTF. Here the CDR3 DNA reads TGTGCCAGCAGTTTAGGCCTCGCCCGCGGCTACACCTTC.

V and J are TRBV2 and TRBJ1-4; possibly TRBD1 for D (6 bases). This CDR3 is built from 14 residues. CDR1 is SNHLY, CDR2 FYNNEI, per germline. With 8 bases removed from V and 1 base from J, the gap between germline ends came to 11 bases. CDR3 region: CASLQGLTNEKLFF. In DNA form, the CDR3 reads TGTGCCAGCTTACAGGGCTTAACTAATGAAAAACTGTTTTTT.

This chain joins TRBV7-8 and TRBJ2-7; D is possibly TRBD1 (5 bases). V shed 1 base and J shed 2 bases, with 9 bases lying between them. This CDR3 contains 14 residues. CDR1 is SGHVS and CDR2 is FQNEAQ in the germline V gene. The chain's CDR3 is CASSLGDSAYEQYF. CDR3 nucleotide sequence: TGTGCCAGCAGCTTAGGAGACAGCGCCTACGAGCAGTACTTC.

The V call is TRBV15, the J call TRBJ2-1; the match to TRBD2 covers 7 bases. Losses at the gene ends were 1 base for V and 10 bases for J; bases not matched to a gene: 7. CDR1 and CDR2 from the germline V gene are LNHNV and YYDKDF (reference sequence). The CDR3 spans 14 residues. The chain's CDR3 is CATSRVAGVREQFF. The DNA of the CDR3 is TGTGCCACCAGCAGAGTTGCGGGAGTGAGAGAGCAGTTCTTC.